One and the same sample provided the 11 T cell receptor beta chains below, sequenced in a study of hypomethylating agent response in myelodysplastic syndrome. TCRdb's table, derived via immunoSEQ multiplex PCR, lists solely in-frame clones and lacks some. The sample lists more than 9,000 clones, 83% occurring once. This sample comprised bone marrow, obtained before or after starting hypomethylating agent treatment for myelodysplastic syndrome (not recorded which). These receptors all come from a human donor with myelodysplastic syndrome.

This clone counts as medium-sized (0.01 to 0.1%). The CDR3 here is CASRGWGRESMGTQYF. CDR3 DNA: TGTGCCAGCAGGGGGTGGGGGCGGGAGAGTATGGGGACCCAGTACTTC. V is TRBV27 and J is TRBJ2-5, with D perhaps TRBD2 (7 bases). The V and J ends lost 6 bases and 7 bases respectively, with 24 bases between them. Per germline, CDR1 MNHEY and CDR2 SMNVEV (reference sequence). There are 16 residues in the CDR3.

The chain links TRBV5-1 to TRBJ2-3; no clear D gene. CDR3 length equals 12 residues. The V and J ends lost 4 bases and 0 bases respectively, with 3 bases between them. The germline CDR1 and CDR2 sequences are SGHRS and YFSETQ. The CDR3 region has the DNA TGCGCCAGCAGCCTAAGCACAGATACGCAGTATTTT. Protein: CASSLSTDTQYF.

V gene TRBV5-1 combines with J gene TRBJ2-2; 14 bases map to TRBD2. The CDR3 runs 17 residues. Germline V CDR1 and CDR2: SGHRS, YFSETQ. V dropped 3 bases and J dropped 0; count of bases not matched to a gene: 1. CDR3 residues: CASSSGLAGANTGELFF. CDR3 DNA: TGCGCCAGCAGCTCGGGACTAGCGGGAGCGAACACCGGGGAGCTGTTTTTT.

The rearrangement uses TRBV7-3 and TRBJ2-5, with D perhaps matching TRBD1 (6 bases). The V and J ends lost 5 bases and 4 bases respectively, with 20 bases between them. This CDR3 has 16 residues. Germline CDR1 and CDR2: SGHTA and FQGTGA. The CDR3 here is CASSDPLEGVGETQYF. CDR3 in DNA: TGTGCCAGCAGCGACCCCCTAGAGGGGGTAGGAGAGACCCAGTACTTC.

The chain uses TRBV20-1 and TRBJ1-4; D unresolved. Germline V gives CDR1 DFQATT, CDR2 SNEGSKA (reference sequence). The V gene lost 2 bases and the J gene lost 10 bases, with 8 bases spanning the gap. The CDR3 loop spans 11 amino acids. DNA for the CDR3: TGCAGTGCTAGACTAGAGGGAAAACTGTTTTTT. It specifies CSARLEGKLFF.

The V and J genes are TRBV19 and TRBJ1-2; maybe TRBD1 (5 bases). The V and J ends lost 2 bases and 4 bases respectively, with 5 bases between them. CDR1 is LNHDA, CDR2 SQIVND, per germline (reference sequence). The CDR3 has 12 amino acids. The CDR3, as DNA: TGTGCCAGTAGTATAAGGGGCTATGGCTACACCTTC. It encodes CASSIRGYGYTF.

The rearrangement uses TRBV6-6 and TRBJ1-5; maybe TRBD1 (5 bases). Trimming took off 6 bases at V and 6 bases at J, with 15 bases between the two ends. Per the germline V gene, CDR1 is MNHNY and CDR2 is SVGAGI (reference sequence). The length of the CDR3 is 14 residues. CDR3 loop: CASSIQGSGQPQHF. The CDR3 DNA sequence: TGTGCCAGCAGCATCCAGGGATCAGGTCAGCCCCAGCATTTT.

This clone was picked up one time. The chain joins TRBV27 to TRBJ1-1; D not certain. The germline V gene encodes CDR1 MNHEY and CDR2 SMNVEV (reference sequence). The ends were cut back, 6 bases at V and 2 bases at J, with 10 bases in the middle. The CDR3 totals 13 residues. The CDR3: CASRWQTNTEAFF. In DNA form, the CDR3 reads TGTGCCAGCAGATGGCAGACAAACACTGAAGCTTTCTTT.

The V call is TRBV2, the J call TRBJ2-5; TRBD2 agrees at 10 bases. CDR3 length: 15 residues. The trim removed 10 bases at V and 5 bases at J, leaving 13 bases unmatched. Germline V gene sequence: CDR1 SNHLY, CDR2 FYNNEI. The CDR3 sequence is CAMGKKRGGRETQYF. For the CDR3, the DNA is TGTGCCATGGGCAAGAAGCGGGGGGGCCGTGAGACCCAGTACTTC. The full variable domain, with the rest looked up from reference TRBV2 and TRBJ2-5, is EPEVTQTPSHQVTQMGQEVILRCVPISNHLYFYWYRQILGQKVEFLVSFYNNEISEKSEIFDDQFSVERPDGSNFTLKIRSTKLEDSAMYFCAMGKKRGGRETQYFGPGTRLLVL.

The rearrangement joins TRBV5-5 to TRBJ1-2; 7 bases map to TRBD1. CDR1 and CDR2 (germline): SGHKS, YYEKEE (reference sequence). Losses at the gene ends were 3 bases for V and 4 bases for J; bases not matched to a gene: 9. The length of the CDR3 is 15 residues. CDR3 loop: CASSSLTGPFYGYTF. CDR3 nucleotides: TGTGCCAGCAGCTCCCTGACAGGGCCCTTCTATGGCTACACCTTC.

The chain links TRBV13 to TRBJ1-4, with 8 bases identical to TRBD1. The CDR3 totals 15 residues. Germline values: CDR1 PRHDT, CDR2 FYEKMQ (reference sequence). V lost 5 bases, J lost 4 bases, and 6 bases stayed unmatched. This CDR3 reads CASSPGTGDNEKLFF. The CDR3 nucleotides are TGTGCCAGCAGCCCAGGGACAGGAGATAATGAAAAACTGTTTTTT. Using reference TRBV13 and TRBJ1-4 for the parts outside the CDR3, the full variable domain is AAGVIQSPRHLIKEKRETATLKCYPIPRHDTVYWYQQGPGQDPQFLISFYEKMQSDKGSIPDRFSAQQFSDYHSELNMSSLELGDSALYFCASSPGTGDNEKLFFGSGTQLSVL.